This T cell receptor (beta chain) was documented in a study of blood T cell repertoires in COVID-19. Study summary: Italy, Spain and the United States were the sources of the convalescent and acute COVID-19 samples. T cells, B-cell-depleted T cells, or PBMCs provided the cDNA or gDNA that served as material.

This table comes from immunoSEQ multiplex PCR, and its TCRdb copy is limited to in-frame clones, with some not included. The sample lists 150,000 to 200,000 clones; around 80% were seen once. Seattle researchers signed up patients amid active infection and tracked them longitudinally. This CDR3 has 13 residues. Germline loops: CDR1 SGHDT, CDR2 YYEEEE. Trimming stripped 4 bases from V and 8 bases from J, with 15 bases between. This receptor was obtained from a woman of 80 years or more with COVID-19, enrolled during active disease. Source material: peripheral blood. This rearrangement joins TRBV5-6 to TRBJ1-2; no clear D gene. The CDR3 is CASSLQTARGYTF. The CDR3 bases are TGTGCCAGCAGCCTGCAGACTGCAAGGGGCTACACCTTC.